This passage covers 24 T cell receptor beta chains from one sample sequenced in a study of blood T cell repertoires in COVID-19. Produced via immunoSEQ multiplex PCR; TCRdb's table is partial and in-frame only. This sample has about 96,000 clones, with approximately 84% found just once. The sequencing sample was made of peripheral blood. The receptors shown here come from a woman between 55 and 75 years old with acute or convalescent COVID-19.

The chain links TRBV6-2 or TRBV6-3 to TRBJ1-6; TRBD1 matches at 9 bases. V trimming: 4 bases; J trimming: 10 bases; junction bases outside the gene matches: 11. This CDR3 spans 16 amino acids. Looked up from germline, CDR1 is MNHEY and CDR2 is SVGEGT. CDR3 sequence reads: CASSLQGAREGSPLHF. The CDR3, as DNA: TGTGCCAGCAGTTTACAGGGGGCGCGAGAAGGATCACCCCTCCACTTT.

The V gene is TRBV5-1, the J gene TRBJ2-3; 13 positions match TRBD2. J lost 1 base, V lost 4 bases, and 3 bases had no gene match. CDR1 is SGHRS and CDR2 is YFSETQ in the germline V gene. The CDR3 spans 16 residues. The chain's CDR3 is CASSTGTSGGTDTQYF. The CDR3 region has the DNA TGCGCCAGCAGCACCGGGACTAGCGGGGGCACAGATACGCAGTATTTT.

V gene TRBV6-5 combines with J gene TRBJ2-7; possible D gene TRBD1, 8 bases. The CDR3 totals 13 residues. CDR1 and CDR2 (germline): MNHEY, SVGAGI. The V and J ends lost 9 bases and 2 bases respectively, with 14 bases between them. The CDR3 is CASGGDRTYEQYF. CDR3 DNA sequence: TGTGCCAGTGGGGGGGACAGGACCTACGAGCAGTACTTC.

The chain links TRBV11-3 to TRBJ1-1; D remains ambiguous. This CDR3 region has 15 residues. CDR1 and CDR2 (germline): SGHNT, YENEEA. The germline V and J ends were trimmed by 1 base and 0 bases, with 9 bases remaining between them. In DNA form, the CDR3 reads TGTGCCAGCAGCTTAGGTGAGGGCCTGAACACTGAAGCTTTCTTT. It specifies CASSLGEGLNTEAFF.

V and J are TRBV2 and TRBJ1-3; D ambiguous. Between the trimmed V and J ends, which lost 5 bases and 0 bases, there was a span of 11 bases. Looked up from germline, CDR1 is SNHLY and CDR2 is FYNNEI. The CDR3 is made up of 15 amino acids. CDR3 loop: CASSLRAHSGNTIYF. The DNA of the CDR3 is TGTGCCAGCAGTTTGCGGGCTCACTCTGGAAACACCATATATTTT.

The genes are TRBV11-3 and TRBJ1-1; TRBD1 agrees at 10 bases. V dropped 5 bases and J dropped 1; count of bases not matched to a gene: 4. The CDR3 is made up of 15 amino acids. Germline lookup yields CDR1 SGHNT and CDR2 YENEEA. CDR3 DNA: TGTGCCAGCAGCCCACGGGACAGGGGGAACACTGAAGCTTTCTTT. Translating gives CASSPRDRGNTEAFF.

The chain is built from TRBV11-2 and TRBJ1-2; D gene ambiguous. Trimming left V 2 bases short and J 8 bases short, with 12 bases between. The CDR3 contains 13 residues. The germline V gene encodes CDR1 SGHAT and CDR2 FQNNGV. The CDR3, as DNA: TGTGCCAGCAGCTTACAGACTTATGCGGGCTACACCTTC. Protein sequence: CASSLQTYAGYTF. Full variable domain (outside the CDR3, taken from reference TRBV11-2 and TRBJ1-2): EAGVAQSPRYKIIEKRQSVAFWCNPISGHATLYWYQQILGQGPKLLIQFQNNGVVDDSQLPKDRFSAERLKGVDSTLKIQPAKLEDSAVYLCASSLQTYAGYTFGSGTRLTVV.

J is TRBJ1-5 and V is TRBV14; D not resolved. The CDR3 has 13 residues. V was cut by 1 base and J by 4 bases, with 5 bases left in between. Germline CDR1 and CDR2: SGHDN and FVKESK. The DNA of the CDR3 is TGTGCCAGCAGCCAAGGTACAAATCAGCCCCAGCATTTT. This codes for CASSQGTNQPQHF.

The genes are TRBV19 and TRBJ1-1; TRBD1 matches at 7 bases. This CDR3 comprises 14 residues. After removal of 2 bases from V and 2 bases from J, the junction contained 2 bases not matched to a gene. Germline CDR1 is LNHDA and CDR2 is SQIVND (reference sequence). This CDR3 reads CASSITGANTEAFF. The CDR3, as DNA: TGTGCCAGTAGTATAACAGGGGCTAACACTGAAGCTTTCTTT.

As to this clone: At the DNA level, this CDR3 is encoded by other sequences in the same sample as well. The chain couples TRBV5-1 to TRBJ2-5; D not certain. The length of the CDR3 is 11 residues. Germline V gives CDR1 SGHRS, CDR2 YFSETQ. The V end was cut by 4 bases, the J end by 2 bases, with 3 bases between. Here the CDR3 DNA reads TGCGCCAGCAGCCTGCAAGAGACCCAGTACTTC. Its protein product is CASSLQETQYF.

CDR3 residues: CASSPWTSGGTSSYEQYF. The CDR3 DNA sequence: TGCGCCAGCAGCCCCTGGACTAGCGGGGGCACTAGCTCCTACGAGCAGTACTTC. The chain joins TRBV5-1 to TRBJ2-7; TRBD2 matches 13 bases. Germline loops: CDR1 SGHRS, CDR2 YFSETQ. The V and J ends lost 4 bases and 0 bases, in that order; junction bases with no gene match: 10. This CDR3 spans 18 amino acids.

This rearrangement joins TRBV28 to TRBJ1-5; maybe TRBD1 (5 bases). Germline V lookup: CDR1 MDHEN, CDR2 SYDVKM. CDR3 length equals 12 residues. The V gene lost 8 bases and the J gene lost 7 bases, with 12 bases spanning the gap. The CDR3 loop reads CASGYRRQPQHF. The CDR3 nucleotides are TGTGCCAGCGGGTACAGGCGCCAGCCCCAGCATTTT.

The CDR3 DNA reads as TGTGCCAGCGTATCCGACAGGGGGGGGACTGAAGCTTTCTTT. It codes for CASVSDRGGTEAFF. This chain connects TRBV28 to TRBJ1-1; 9 positions match TRBD1. The CDR3 extends over 14 amino acids. The ends lost 8 bases at V and 5 bases at J; junction bases unmatched: 9. Looked up from germline, CDR1 is MDHEN and CDR2 is SYDVKM.

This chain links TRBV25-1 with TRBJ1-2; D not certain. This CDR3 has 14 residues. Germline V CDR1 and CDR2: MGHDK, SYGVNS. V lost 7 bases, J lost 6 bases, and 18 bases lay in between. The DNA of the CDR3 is TGTGCCAGCACCCCAGAAAGGCCTGAGGATGGCTACACCTTC. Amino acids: CASTPERPEDGYTF.

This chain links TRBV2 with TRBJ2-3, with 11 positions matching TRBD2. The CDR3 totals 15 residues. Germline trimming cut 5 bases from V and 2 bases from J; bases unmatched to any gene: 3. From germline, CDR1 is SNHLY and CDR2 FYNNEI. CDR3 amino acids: CASSRLAGSTDTQYF. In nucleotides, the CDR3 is TGTGCCAGCAGTAGACTAGCGGGATCCACAGATACGCAGTATTTT.

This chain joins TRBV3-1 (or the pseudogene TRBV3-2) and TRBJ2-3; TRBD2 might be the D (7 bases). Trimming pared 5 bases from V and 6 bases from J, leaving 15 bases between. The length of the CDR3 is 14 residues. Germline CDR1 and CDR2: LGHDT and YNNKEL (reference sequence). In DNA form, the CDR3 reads TGTGCCAGCAGCTTGAGAGGGGGGGCTGATACGCAGTATTTT. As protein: CASSLRGGADTQYF.

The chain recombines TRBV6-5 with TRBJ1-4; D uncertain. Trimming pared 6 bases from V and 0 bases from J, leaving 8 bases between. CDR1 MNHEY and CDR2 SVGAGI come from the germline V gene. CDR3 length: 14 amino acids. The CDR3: CASRRVATNEKLFF. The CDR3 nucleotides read TGTGCCAGCAGGAGGGTAGCAACTAATGAAAAACTGTTTTTT.

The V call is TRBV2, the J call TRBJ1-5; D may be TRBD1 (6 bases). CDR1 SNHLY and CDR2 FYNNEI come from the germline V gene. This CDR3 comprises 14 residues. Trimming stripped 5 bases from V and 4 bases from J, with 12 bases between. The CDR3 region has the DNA TGTGCCAGCAGTCCCCGGACAGTAAATCAGCCCCAGCATTTT. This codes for CASSPRTVNQPQHF.

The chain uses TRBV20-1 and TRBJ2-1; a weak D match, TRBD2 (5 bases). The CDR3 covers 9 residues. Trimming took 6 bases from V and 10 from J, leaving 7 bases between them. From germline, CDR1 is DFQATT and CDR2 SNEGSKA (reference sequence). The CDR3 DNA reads TGCAGTGCCGGGGTCGAGCAGTTCTTC. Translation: CSAGVEQFF.

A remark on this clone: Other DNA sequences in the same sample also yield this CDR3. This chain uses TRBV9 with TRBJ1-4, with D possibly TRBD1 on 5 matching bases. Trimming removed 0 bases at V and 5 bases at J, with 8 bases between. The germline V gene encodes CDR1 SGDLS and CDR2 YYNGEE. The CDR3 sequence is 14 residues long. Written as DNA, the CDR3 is TGTGCCAGCAGCGTAGGCCAGGGAAATGAAAAACTGTTTTTT. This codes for CASSVGQGNEKLFF.

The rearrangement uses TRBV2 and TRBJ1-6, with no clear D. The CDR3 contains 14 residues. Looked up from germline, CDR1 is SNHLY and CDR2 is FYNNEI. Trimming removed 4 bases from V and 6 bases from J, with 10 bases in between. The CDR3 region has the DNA TGTGCCAGCAGTGGTTACAGAATTAATTCACCCCTCCACTTT. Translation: CASSGYRINSPLHF.

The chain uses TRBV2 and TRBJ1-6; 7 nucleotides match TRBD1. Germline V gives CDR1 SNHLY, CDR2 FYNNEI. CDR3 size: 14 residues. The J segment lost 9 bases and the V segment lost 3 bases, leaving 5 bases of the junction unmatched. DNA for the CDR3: TGTGCCAGCAGTGAGACAGGGAGATTTTCACCCCTCCACTTT. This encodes CASSETGRFSPLHF.

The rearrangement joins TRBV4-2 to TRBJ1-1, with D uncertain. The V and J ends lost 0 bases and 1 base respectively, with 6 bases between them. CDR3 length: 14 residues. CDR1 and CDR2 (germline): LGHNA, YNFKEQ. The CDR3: CASSQDSGNTEAFF. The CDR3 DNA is TGTGCCAGCAGCCAAGATTCGGGGAACACTGAAGCTTTCTTT.

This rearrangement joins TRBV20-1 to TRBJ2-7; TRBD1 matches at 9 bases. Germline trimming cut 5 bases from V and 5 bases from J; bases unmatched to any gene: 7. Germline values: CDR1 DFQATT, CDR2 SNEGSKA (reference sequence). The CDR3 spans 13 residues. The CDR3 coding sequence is TGCAGTGCTTGTGGACAGGGGAGGCACGAGCAGTACTTC. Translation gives CSACGQGRHEQYF.